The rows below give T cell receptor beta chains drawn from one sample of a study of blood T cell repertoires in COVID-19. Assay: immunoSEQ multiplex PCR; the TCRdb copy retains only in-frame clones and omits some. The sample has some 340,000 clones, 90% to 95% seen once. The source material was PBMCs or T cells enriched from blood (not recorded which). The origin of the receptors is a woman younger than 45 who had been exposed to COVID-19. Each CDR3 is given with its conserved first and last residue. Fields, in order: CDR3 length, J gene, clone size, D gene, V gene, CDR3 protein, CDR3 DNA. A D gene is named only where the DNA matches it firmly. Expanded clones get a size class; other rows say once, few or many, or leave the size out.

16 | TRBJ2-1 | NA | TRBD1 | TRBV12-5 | CASGVNRGRYYNEQFF | TGTGCTAGTGGTGTAAACAGGGGTAGGTACTACAATGAGCAGTTCTTC
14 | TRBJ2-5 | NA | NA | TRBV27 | CASSFNYGLETQYF | TGTGCCAGCAGTTTTAATTACGGGTTGGAGACCCAGTACTTC
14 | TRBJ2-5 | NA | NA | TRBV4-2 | CASSQGRLEETQYF | TGTGCCAGCAGCCAAGGGCGTCTAGAAGAGACCCAGTACTTC
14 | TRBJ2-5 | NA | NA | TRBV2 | CASSKQRRQETQYF | TGTGCCAGCAGTAAACAAAGGAGGCAAGAGACCCAGTACTTC
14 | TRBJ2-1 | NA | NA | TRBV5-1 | CASSSLGGYNEQFF | TGCGCCAGCAGCTCTCTGGGGGGCTACAATGAGCAGTTCTTC
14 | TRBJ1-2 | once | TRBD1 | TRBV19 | CASLGTAANYGYTF | TGTGCCAGTCTGGGGACAGCTGCTAACTATGGCTACACCTTC
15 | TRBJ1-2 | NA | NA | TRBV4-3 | CASSQDLSGGYGYTF | TGCGCCAGCAGCCAAGACTTGTCGGGGGGCTATGGCTACACCTTC
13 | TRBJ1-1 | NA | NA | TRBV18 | CASSRDINTEAFF | TGTGCCAGCTCACGGGACATAAACACTGAAGCTTTCTTT
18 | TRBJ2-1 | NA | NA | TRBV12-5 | CASGLEPIQGFSYNEQFF | TGTGCTAGTGGTTTGGAGCCGATACAGGGATTCTCCTACAATGAGCAGTTCTTC
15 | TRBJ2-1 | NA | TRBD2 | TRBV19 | CASSLLAGVRNEQFF | TGTGCCAGTAGCCTCCTAGCGGGGGTCCGCAATGAGCAGTTCTTC
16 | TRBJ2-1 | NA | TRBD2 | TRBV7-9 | CASSATSGSSYNEQFF | TGTGCCAGCAGCGCGACTAGCGGGAGCTCCTACAATGAGCAGTTCTTC
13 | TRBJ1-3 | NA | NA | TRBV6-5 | CASRRAAGNTIYF | TGTGCCAGCAGGCGGGCAGCAGGAAACACCATATATTTT
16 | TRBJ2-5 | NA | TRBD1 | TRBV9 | CASSVEMGQGRETQYF | TGTGCCAGCAGCGTAGAGATGGGACAGGGGCGGGAGACCCAGTACTTC
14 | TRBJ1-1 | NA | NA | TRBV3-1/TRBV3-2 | CASSPDDWNTEAFF | TGTGCCAGCAGCCCAGACGACTGGAACACTGAAGCTTTCTTT
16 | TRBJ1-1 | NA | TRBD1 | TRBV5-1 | CASSYSGGAKNTEAFF | TGCGCCAGCAGCTATTCAGGGGGCGCGAAGAACACTGAAGCTTTCTTT
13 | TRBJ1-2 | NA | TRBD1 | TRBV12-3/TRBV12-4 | CASSGTAFYGYTF | TGTGCCAGCAGCGGGACAGCTTTCTATGGCTACACCTTC
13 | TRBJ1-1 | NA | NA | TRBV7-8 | CASRGLLGTEAFF | TGTGCCAGCCGGGGTTTGTTGGGCACTGAAGCTTTCTTT
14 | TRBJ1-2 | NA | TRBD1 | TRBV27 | CASSRTGFGYGYTF | TGTGCCAGCAGTCGGACAGGGTTCGGCTATGGCTACACCTTC
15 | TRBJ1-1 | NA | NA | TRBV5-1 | CASSPWGGPVTEAFF | TGCGCCAGCAGCCCATGGGGGGGCCCGGTCACTGAAGCTTTCTTT
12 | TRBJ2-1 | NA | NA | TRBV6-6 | CASSRDNREQFF | TGTGCCAGCAGTCGGGACAACAGGGAGCAGTTCTTC
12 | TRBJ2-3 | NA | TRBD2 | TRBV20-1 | CSASPSGDTQYF | TGCAGTGCTAGTCCTAGCGGAGATACGCAGTATTTT
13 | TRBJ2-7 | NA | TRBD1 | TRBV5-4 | CASSQGQAYEQYF | TGTGCCAGCAGCCAAGGACAGGCCTACGAGCAGTACTTC
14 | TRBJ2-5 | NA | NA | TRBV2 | CASTRRQGGETQYF | TGTGCCAGCACCCGGCGGCAGGGCGGCGAGACCCAGTACTTC
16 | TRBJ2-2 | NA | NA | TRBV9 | CASSSRSGTLTGELFF | TGTGCCAGCAGCTCACGTTCCGGGACTCTCACCGGGGAGCTGTTTTTT
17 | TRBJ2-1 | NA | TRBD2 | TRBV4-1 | CASSQGLAGGSYNEQFF | TGCGCCAGCAGCCAAGGACTAGCGGGGGGCTCCTACAATGAGCAGTTCTTC
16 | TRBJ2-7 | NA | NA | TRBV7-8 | CASSSVEAGGTYEQYF | TGTGCCAGCAGCTCAGTCGAAGCTGGGGGGACCTACGAGCAGTACTTC
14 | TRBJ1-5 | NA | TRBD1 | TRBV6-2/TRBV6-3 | CASSRGTGFQPQHF | TGTGCCAGCAGCCGCGGGACAGGGTTCCAGCCCCAGCATTTT
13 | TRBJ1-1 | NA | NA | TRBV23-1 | CAHPRRGLHNAFF | TGCGCCCACCCTCGGAGGGGATTGCACAACGCTTTCTTT
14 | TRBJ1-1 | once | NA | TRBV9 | CASSVDGGRTEAFF | TGTGCCAGCAGCGTAGATGGGGGGAGGACTGAAGCTTTCTTT
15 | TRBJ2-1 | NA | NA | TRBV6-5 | CASRKTRSSLNEQFF | TGTGCCAGCAGAAAAACTAGGAGCTCTCTCAATGAGCAGTTCTTC
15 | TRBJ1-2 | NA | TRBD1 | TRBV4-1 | CASSTTGAEVYGYTF | TGCGCCAGCAGCACGACAGGGGCGGAGGTCTATGGCTACACCTTC
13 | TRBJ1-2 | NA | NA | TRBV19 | CASRPQRLYGYTF | TGTGCCAGTAGACCCCAGCGACTCTATGGCTACACCTTC
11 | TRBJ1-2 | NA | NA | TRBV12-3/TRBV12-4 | CASQSGYGYTF | TGTGCCAGCCAATCAGGGTATGGCTACACCTTC
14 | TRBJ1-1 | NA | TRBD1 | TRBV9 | CASSVRTGNTEAFF | TGTGCCAGCAGCGTACGGACAGGGAACACTGAAGCTTTCTTT
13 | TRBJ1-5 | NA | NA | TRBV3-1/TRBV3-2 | CASSQSVRQPQHF | TGTGCCAGCAGCCAATCGGTTAGACAGCCCCAGCATTTT
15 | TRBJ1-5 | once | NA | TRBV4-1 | CASSQTQGSNQPQHF | TGCGCCAGCAGCCAAACCCAGGGGAGCAATCAGCCCCAGCATTTT
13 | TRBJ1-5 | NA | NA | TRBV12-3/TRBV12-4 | CASSFGSNQPQHF | TGTGCCAGCAGTTTTGGCAGCAATCAGCCCCAGCATTTT
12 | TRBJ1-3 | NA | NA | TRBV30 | CAWKLGSRTIYF | TGTGCCTGGAAGTTGGGCAGTCGCACCATATATTTT